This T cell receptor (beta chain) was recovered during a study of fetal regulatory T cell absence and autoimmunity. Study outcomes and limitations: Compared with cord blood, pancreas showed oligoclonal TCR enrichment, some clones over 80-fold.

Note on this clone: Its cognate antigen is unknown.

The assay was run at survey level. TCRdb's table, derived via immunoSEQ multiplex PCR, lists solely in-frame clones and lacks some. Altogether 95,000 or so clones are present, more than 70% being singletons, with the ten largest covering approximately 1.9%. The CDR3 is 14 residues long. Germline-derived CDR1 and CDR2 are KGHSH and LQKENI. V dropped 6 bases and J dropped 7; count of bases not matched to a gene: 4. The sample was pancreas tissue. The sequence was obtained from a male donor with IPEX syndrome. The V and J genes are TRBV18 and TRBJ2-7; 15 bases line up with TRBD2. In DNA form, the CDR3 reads TGTGCCAGCTCCCCCGGGACTAGCGGGAGGGAGCAGTACTTC. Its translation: CASSPGTSGREQYF.